This T cell receptor (beta chain) was retrieved from a study of identical twins. TCRdb called the 5' RACE reads again in MiXCR, with one record for every CDR3 protein. Of 700,000 or so distinct CDR3 sequences listed, 8.6% were seen once; the top ten hold around 0.98%. The V gene's germline CDR1 is SGHTA and CDR2 FQGNSA. This CDR3 has 17 residues. V shed 3 bases and J 1 base; nucleotides not matched to a gene: 3. This clonotype was detected only a few times. Another study also made use of these data, one on yellow fever vaccine responses in identical twins.

The receptor's source is a woman aged 18-29 years in good health. The chain joins TRBV7-2 to TRBJ2-3, with 14 bases identical to TRBD2. The specimen was PBMCs. Here the CDR3 reads CASSFGTSGGGTDTQYF. CDR3 DNA: TGTGCCAGCAGCTTCGGGACTAGCGGGGGAGGCACAGATACGCAGTATTTT. Full variable domain (outside the CDR3, taken from reference TRBV7-2 and TRBJ2-3): GAGVSQSPSNKVTEKGKDVELRCDPISGHTALYWYRQSLGQGLEFLIYFQGNSAPDKSGLPSDRFSAERTGGSVSTLTIQRTQQEDSAVYLCASSFGTSGGGTDTQYFGPGTRLTVL.